The 4 T cell receptor beta chains in this list originate from one sample, sequenced in a study of blood T cell repertoires in COVID-19. Method: immunoSEQ multiplex PCR; TCRdb's copy keeps in-frame clones and lacks some. The sample holds fewer than 110,000 clones, about 92% seen once. Sequenced sample: peripheral blood. The receptors originated from a woman aged 80 or over in a cohort sampled during active COVID-19.

The chain uses TRBV19 and TRBJ1-1; no clear D gene. CDR3 size: 14 residues. V was pared by 0 bases and J by 10 bases, with 15 bases between. Germline V gene data show CDR1 as LNHDA and CDR2 as SQIVND (reference sequence). As DNA, the CDR3 is TGTGCCAGTAGTATAGAGGTGTGGGAGACGAGAGCTTTCTTT. As protein: CASSIEVWETRAFF.

This clone was observed at least ten times. Compared with germline, one end of the junction differs, possibly owing to a read error. The chain links TRBV9 to TRBJ2-1; unclear D gene. Germline CDR1 reads SGDLS; CDR2 reads YYNGEE. The CDR3 spans 15 residues. The CDR3 is CASSVGAVPYNEQFF. The CDR3 region has the DNA TGTGCCAGCAGCGTAGGGGCAGTGCCCTATAATGAGCAGTTCTTC.

The V and J genes are TRBV19 and TRBJ2-3; weak D call: TRBD1 (6 bases). CDR1 is LNHDA and CDR2 is SQIVND in the germline V gene (reference sequence). The CDR3 loop spans 15 amino acids. V was cut by 3 bases and J by 9 bases, with 19 bases left in between. The CDR3 DNA sequence: TGTGCCAGTAGTATCCCGGCCATACAGGGCTCAACGCAGTATTTT. Translating it yields CASSIPAIQGSTQYF.

J is TRBJ1-6 and V is TRBV7-9; D might be TRBD1 (5 bases). The CDR3 is made up of 14 amino acids. The germline gives CDR1 SEHNR, CDR2 FQNEAQ (reference sequence). Trimming took off 1 base at V and 7 bases at J, with 8 bases between the two ends. CDR3 in amino acids: CASSLGQPNSPLHF. For the CDR3, the DNA is TGTGCCAGCAGCTTAGGACAGCCCAATTCACCCCTCCACTTT.